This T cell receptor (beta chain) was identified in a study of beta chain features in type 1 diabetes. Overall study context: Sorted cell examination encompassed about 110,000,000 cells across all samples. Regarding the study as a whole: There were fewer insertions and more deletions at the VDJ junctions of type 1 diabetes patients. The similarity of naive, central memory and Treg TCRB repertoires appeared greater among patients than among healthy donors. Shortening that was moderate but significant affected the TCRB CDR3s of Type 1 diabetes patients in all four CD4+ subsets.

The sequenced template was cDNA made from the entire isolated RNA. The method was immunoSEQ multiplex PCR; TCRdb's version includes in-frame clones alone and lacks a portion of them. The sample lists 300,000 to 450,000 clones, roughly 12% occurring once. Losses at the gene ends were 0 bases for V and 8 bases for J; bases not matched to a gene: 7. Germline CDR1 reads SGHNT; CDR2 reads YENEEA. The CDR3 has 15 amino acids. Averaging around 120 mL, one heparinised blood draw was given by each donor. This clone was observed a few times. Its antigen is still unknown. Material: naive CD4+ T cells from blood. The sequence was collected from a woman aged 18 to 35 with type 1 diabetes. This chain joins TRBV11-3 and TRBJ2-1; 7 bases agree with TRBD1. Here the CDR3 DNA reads TGTGCCAGCAGCTTAGAGGCCAGGGGGATCGATGAGCAGTTCTTC. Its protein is CASSLEARGIDEQFF.